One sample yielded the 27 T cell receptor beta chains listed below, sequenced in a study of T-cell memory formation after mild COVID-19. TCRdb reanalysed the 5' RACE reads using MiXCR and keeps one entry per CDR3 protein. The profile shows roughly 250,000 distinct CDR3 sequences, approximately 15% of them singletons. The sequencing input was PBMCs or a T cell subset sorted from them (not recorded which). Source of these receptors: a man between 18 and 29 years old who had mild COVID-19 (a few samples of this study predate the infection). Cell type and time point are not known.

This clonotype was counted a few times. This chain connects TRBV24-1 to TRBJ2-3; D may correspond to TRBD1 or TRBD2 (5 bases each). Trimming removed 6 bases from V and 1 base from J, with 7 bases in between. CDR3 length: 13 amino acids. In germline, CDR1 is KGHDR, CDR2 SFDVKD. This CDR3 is CATSQGGTDTQYF. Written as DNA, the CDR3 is TGTGCCACCAGTCAGGGAGGCACAGATACGCAGTATTTT.

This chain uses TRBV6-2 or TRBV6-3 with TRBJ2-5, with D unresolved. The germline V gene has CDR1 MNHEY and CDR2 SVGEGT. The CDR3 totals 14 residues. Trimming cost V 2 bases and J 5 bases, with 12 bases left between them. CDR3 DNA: TGTGCCAGCAGTTACCCGGGTAACTGGGAGACCCAGTACTTC. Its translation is CASSYPGNWETQYF.

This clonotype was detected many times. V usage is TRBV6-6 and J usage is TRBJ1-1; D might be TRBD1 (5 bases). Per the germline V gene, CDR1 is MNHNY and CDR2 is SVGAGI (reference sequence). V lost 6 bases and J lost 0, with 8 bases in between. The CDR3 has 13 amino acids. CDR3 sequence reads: CASSTRVNTEAFF. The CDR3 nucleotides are TGTGCCAGCAGCACCAGGGTGAACACTGAAGCTTTCTTT.

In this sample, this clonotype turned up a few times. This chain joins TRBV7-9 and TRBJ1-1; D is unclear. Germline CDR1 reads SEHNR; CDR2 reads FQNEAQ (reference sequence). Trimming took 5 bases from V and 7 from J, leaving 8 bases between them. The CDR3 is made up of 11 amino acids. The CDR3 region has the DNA TGTGCCAGCAGCCCAACCGTTGAAGCTTTCTTT. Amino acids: CASSPTVEAFF. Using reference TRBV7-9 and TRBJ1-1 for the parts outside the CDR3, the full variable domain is DTGVSQNPRHKITKRGQNVTFRCDPISEHNRLYWYRQTLGQGPEFLTYFQNEAQLEKSRLLSDRFSAERPKGSFSTLEIQRTEQGDSAMYLCASSPTVEAFFGQGTRLTVV.

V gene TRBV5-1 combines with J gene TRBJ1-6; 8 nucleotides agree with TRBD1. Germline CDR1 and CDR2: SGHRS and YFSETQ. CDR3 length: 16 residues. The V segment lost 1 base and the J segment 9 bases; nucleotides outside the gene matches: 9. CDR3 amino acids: CASSLSPGQETSPLHF. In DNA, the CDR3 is TGCGCCAGCAGCTTGTCGCCGGGACAGGAGACTTCACCCCTCCACTTT. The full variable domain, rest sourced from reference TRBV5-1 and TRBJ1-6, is KAGVTQTPRYLIKTRGQQVTLSCSPISGHRSVSWYQQTPGQGLQFLFEYFSETQRNKGNFPGRFSGRQFSNSRSEMNVSTLELGDSALYLCASSLSPGQETSPLHFGNGTRLTVT.

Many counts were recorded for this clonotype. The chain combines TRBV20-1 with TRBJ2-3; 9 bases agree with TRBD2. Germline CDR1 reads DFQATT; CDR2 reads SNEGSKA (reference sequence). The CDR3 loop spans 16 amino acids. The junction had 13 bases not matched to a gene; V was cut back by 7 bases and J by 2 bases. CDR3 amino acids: CSVIPHSGGITDTQYF. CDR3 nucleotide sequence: TGCAGTGTTATACCTCACAGCGGGGGGATCACAGATACGCAGTATTTT.

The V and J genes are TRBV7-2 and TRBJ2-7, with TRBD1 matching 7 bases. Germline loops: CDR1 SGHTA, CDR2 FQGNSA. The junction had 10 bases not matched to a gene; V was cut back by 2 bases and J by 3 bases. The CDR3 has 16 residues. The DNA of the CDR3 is TGTGCCAGCAGCTTATACAACCCGGGACAGCACTACGAGCAGTACTTC. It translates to CASSLYNPGQHYEQYF.

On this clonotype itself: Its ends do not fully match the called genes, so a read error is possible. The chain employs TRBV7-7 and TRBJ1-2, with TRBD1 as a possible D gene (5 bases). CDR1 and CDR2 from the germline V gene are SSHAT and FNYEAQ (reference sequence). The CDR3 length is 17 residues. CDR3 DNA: TGTGCTAGCAGCCCCCCCGTCGGGACCCGCGCTAACTATGGCTACACCTTC. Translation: CASSPPVGTRANYGYTF.

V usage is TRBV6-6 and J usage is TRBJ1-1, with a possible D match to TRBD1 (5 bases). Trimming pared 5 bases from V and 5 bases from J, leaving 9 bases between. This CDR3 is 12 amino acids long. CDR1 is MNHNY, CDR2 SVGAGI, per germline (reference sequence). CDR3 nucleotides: TGTGCCAGCAGTGAGGGGCAGACTGAAGCTTTCTTT. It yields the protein CASSEGQTEAFF.

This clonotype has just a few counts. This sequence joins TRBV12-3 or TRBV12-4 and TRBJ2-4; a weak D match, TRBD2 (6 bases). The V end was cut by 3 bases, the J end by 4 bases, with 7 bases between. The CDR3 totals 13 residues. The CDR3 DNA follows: TGTGCCAGCAGTTTGGGGGGAAAAAACATTCAGTACTTC. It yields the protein CASSLGGKNIQYF.

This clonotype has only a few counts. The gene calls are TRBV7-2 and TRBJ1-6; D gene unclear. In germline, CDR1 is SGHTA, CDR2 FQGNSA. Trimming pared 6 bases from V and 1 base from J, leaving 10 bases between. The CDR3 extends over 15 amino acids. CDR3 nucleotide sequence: TGTGCCAGCAGGGCTCTGGGTTCCTATAATTCACCCCTCCACTTT. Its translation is CASRALGSYNSPLHF.

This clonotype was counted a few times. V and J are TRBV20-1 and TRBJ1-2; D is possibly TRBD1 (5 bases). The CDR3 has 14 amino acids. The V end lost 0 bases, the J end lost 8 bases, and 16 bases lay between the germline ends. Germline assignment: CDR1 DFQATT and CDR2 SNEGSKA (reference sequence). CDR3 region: CSAREGIGALGYTF. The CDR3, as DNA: TGCAGTGCTAGAGAAGGGATAGGGGCCTTGGGCTACACCTTC.

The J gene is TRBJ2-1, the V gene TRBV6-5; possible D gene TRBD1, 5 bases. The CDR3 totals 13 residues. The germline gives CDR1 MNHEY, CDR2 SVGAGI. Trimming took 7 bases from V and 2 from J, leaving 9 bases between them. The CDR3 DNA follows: TGTGCCAGCACCACAGGACCCTACAATGAGCAGTTCTTC. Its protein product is CASTTGPYNEQFF.

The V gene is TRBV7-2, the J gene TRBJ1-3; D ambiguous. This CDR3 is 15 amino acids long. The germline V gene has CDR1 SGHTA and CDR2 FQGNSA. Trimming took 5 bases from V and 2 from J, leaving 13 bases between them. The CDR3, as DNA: TGTGCCAGCAGCCGGGCCGCTGGGGCTGGAAACACCATATATTTT. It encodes CASSRAAGAGNTIYF.

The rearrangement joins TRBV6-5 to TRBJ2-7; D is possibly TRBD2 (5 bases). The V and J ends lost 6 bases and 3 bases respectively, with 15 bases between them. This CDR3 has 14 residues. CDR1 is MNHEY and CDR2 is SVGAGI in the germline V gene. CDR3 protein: CASRPQDFHYEQYF. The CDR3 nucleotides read TGTGCCAGCAGACCCCAGGACTTCCACTACGAGCAGTACTTC.

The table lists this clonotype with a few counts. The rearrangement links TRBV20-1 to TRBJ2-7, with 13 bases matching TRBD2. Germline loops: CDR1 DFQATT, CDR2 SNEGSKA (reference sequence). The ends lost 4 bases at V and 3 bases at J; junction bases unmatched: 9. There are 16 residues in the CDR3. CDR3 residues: CSATGTSGAILYEQYF. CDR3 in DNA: TGCAGTGCTACCGGGACTAGCGGGGCGATTCTCTACGAGCAGTACTTC.

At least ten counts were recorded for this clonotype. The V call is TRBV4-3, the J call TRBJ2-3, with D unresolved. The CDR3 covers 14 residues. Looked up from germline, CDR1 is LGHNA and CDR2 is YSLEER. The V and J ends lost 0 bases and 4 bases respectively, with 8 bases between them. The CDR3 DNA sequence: TGCGCCAGCAGCCAAGATAGGCTCGCAGATACGCAGTATTTT. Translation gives CASSQDRLADTQYF.

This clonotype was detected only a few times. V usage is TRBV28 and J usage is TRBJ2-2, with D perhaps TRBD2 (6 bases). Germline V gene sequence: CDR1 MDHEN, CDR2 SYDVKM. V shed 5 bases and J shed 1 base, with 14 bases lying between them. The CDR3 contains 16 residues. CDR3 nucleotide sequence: TGTGCCAGCAGTCTGCGGACGGGGGTGAACACCGGGGAGCTGTTTTTT. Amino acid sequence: CASSLRTGVNTGELFF.

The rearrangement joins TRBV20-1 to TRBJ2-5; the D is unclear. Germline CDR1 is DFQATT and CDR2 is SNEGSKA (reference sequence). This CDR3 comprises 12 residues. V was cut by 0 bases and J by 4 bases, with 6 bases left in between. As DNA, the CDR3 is TGCAGTGCTAGAGATCTCCCAGAGACCCAGTACTTC. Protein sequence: CSARDLPETQYF.

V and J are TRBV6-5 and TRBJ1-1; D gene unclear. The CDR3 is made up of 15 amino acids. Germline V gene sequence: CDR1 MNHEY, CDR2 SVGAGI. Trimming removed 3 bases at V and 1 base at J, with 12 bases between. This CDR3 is CASSYSVVPNTEAFF. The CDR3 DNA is TGTGCCAGCAGTTATTCGGTGGTCCCGAACACTGAAGCTTTCTTT.

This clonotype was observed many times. The CDR3 sequence is CASSYQGGGTEAFF. CDR3 DNA: TGTGCCAGCAGTTATCAGGGGGGAGGCACTGAAGCTTTCTTT. This chain connects TRBV6-6 to TRBJ1-1; 7 bases agree with TRBD1. V was pared by 3 bases and J by 4 bases, with 5 bases of the junction left unmatched. Germline CDR1 MNHNY, CDR2 SVGAGI (reference sequence). The CDR3 covers 14 residues.

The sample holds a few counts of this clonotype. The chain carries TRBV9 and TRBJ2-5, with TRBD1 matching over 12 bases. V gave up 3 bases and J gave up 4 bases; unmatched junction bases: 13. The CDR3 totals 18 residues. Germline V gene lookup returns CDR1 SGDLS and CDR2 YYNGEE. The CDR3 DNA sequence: TGTGCCAGCAGCGGTGGGGAGGGGGACAGGGGGCGCTTAGAGACCCAGTACTTC. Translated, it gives CASSGGEGDRGRLETQYF.

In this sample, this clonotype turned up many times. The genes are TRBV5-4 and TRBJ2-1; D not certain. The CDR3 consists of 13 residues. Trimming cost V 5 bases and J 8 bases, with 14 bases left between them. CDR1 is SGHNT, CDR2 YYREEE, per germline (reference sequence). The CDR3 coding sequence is TGTGCCAGCAGTGAACAGTTCAAGGATGAGCAGTTCTTC. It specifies CASSEQFKDEQFF.

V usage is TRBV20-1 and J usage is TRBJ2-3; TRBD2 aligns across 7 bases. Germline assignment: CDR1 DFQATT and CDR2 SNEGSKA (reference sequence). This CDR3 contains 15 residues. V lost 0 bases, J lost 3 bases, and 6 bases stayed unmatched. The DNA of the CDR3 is TGCAGTGCTAGAGATCGGCTAGCGGCGACAGATACGCAGTATTTT. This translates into CSARDRLAATDTQYF.

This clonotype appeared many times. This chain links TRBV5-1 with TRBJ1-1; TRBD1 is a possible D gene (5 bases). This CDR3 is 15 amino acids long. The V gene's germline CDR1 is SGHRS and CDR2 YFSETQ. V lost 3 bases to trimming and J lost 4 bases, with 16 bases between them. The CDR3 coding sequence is TGCGCCAGCAGCTCATTGGGGGTGGGGAGCACTGAAGCTTTCTTT. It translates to CASSSLGVGSTEAFF.

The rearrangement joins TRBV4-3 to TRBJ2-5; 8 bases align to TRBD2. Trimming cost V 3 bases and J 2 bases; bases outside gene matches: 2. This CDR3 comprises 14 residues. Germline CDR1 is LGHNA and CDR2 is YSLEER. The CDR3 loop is CASSQGTRQETQYF. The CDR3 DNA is TGCGCCAGCAGCCAGGGGACTAGGCAAGAGACCCAGTACTTC.

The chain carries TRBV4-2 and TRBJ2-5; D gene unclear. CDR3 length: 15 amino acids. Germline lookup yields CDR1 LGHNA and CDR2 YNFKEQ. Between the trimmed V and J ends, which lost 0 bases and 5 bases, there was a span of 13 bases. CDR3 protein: CASSQESPSAETQYF. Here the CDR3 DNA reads TGTGCCAGCAGCCAAGAGAGTCCTAGTGCGGAGACCCAGTACTTC.